Included here is one T cell receptor (beta chain) sequence, with context. The data were taken from a study of control samples from healthy donors and cancer patients. The length of the CDR3 is 15 residues. Germline V gene data show CDR1 as LGHNA and CDR2 as YNFKEQ. The ends lost 2 bases at V and 7 bases at J; junction bases unmatched: 4. The protocol was immunoSEQ multiplex PCR, while the TCRdb copy is restricted to in-frame clones and leaves out a portion. Counted here are about 130,000 clones, just under 90% occurring once; the ten biggest clones make up approximately 8%. Sequencing input: PBMCs. This chain uses TRBV4-2 with TRBJ1-5; 11 nucleotides match TRBD1. The sequence derives from a man aged 45-65 years with head and neck cancer. CDR3 sequence reads: CASSQRGQGGQPQHF. CDR3 DNA sequence: TGTGCCAGCAGCCAAAGGGGACAGGGGGGACAGCCCCAGCATTTT.